The TCR beta chain under discussion was sequenced for a study of regulatory T cells in long-lasting Graves disease. Findings and caveats of the study: Patients with persistent disease showed a bias toward TRBV28, TRBJ1-2 and TRBJ2-5. Peripheral blood was the sole material, not thyroid tissue. Persistent patients shared more public clonotypes (2,741) than newly diagnosed patients (about 1,000). Limited sample numbers may have lowered accuracy.

Arm-PCR of CDR3 regions with iRepertoire HTBI primers generated TCR beta libraries. TCRdb independently ran MiXCR on the multiplex PCR reads; one entry per CDR3 protein. The sample includes roughly 490,000 distinct CDR3 sequences, about 20% of them seen just once. Time point defined: persistent/refractory GD, antithyroid drugs over 5 years with positive TRAb. The TCR library used RNA extracted from PBMCs. The V end was cut by 7 bases, the J end by 0 bases, with 17 bases between. The CDR3 loop spans 16 amino acids. The V gene's germline CDR1 is LNHDA and CDR2 SQIVND (reference sequence). The table lists this clonotype with a few counts. Its antigen is undetermined.

This chain links TRBV19 with TRBJ2-3, with D possibly called TRBD1 or TRBD2 (5 bases each). The TCR comes from a female donor with Graves disease. This sample comprised peripheral blood mononuclear cells (PBMCs), obtained when the disease was refractory, from a patient treated with antithyroid drugs. DNA of the CDR3: TGTGCCAGTACCGAGAGGGGAACTGCTAGCACAGATACGCAGTATTTT. It translates to CASTERGTASTDTQYF. The whole variable domain, remainder taken from reference TRBV19 and TRBJ2-3, is DGGITQSPKYLFRKEGQNVTLSCEQNLNHDAMYWYRQDPGQGLRLIYYSQIVNDFQKGDIAEGYSVSREKKESFPLTVTSAQKNPTAFYLCASTERGTASTDTQYFGPGTRLTVL.